The clone carrying this T cell receptor (beta chain) was seen only a few times. The antigen remains unidentified. Hyperthyroidism in the patients, aged 18 to 65, was newly diagnosed and under 2 months in duration. Exclusion followed for patients with uncontrolled infection, other autoimmune disease, pregnancy or lactation. The authors obtained PBMCs from over 8 ml of fresh peripheral blood. The source of the sample is a study of T cells in Graves' hyperthyroidism and ophthalmopathy. General study points: Blood samples included most of the expanded thyroid clonotypes exceeding 0.001.

Germline values: CDR1 MGHDK, CDR2 SYGVNS. The CDR3 consists of 13 residues. Between the trimmed V and J ends, which lost 3 bases and 4 bases, there was a span of 9 bases. What was amplified from RNA transcripts were TCR beta CDR3 regions. The HTBI primer set was used in a first-round RT-PCR of the TCR CDR3. TCRdb fed the multiplex PCR reads into MiXCR, producing one record per CDR3 protein. Among about 770,000 distinct CDR3 sequences listed, roughly 20% were seen once. Sequences were obtained from blood. The TCR sequence derives from a woman between 45 and 60 years old with Graves' hyperthyroidism that later progressed to Graves' ophthalmopathy. V is TRBV25-1 and J is TRBJ1-2; no definite D call. Here the CDR3 reads CASSDGELYGYTF. The CDR3, as DNA: TGTGCCAGCAGTGACGGTGAACTCTATGGCTACACCTTC.